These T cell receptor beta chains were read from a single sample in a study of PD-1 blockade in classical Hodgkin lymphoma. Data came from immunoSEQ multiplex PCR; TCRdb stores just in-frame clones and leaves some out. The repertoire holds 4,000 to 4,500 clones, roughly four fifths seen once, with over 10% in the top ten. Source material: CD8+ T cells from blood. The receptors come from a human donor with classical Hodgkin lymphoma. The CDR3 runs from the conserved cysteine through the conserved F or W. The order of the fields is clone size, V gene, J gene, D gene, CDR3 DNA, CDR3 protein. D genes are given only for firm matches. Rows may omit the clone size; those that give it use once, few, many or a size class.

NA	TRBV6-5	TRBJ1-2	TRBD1	TGTGCCAGCAGTTACGGACAGGGCAATGGCTACACCTTC	CASSYGQGNGYTF
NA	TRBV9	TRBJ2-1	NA	TGTGCCAGCAGCGTCGAAGACTGGAAACCCAATGAGCAGTTCTTC	CASSVEDWKPNEQFF
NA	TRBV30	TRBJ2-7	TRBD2	TGTGCCTGGAATGGGGGTAGCGGGAGTCTCTACGAGCAGTACTTC	CAWNGGSGSLYEQYF
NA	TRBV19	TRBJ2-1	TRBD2	TGTGCCAGTAGTATATTTGCGGGAGGGGGAGGCAATGAGCAGTTCTTC	CASSIFAGGGGNEQFF
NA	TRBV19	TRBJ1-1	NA	TGTGCCAGTAGGGAGGGGGGGACTGAAGCTTTCTTT	CASREGGTEAFF
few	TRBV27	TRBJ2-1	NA	TGTGCCAGCAGTTTAGCGGGACCCTACAATGAGCAGTTCTTC	CASSLAGPYNEQFF
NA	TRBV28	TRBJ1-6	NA	TGTGCCAGCATGGGGGAGGGGGCCTATAATTCACCCCTCCACTTT	CASMGEGAYNSPLHF
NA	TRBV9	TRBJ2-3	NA	TGTGCCAGCAGCGTAGCCTTGGGGTCAGATACGCAGTATTTT	CASSVALGSDTQYF
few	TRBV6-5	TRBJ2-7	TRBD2	TGTGCCAGCAGTCATACTAGCGGGAGGTCCTACGAGCAGTACTTC	CASSHTSGRSYEQYF
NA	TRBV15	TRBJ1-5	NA	TGTGCCACCAGGGTAGGTTCGATCAATCAGCCCCAGCATTTT	CATRVGSINQPQHF
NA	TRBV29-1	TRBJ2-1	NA	TGCAGCGTTGAAGAGGGGGGAGTTTGGGATCTAAACAATGAGCAGTTCTTC	CSVEEGGVWDLNNEQFF
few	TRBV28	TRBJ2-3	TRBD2	TGTGCCAGCAGTTTTCTAGCGGGCACAGATACGCAGTATTTT	CASSFLAGTDTQYF
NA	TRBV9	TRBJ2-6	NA	TGTGCCAGCAGCGTAGATTGGCGTTTCACTGGGGCCAACGTCCTGACTTTC	CASSVDWRFTGANVLTF
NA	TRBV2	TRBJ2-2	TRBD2	TGTGCCAGCAGAGGGACTAGCGGAACGAACACCGGGGAGCTGTTTTTT	CASRGTSGTNTGELFF
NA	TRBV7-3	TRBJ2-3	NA	TGTGCCAGCAGCCCCGGGGGACCGCAGTATTTT	CASSPGGPQYF
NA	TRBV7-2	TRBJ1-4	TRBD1	TGTGCCAGCAGCAGAGGGACAGAATTTAATGAAAAACTGTTTTTT	CASSRGTEFNEKLFF
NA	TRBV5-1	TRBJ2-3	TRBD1	TGCGCCAGCAGCCGGGGACAGGGGGCAGCAGATACGCAGTATTTT	CASSRGQGAADTQYF
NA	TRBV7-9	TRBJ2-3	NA	TGTGCCAGCAGCTTCTCAGGGATGGAGGATACGCAGTATTTT	CASSFSGMEDTQYF
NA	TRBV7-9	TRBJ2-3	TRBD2	TGTGCCAGCAGCTTCCCGGGACTAGCGGGGACTTACACAGATACGCAGTATTTT	CASSFPGLAGTYTDTQYF
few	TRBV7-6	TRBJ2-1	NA	TGTGCCAGCAGCTCGACCTCGGGTGAGCAGTTCTTC	CASSSTSGEQFF
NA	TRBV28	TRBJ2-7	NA	TGTGCCAGCAGTCAAGTGGGCTTCTACGAGCAGTACTTC	CASSQVGFYEQYF
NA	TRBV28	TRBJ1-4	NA	TGTGCCAGCAGTTCTGCTCCCAGGGGTGGTGAAAAACTGTTTTTT	CASSSAPRGGEKLFF
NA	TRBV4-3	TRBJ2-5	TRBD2	TGCGCCAGCAGCCGTTCTAGCGGGGAGCTTATGGGGACCCAGTACTTC	CASSRSSGELMGTQYF
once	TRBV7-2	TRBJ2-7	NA	TGTGCCAGCAGCTCTTGGCTGGGTTACGAGCAGTACTTC	CASSSWLGYEQYF
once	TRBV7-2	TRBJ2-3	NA	TGTGCCAGCAGCTTAGCGACCCCTCTAGCCCTGTATTTT	CASSLATPLALYF